These 7 T cell receptor beta chains share one sample of origin, sequenced in a study of beta chain features in type 1 diabetes. The investigators reverse transcribed all of the isolated RNA, so they sequenced expressed TCRB transcripts. Produced via immunoSEQ multiplex PCR; TCRdb's table is partial and in-frame only. The data contain 350,000 to 450,000 clones, roughly 16% of them singletons. Specimen: naive CD4+ T cells from blood. The receptors originated from a woman between 18 and 29 years old in good health.

This clone was observed a handful of times. V and J are TRBV25-1 and TRBJ2-1, with TRBD2 as a possible D gene (6 bases). This CDR3 region has 15 residues. Trimming pared 7 bases from V and 3 bases from J, leaving 16 bases between. Germline CDR1 is MGHDK and CDR2 is SYGVNS. This chain's CDR3 is CASKAGRTDYNEQFF. CDR3 bases: TGTGCCAGCAAGGCGGGGCGGACGGACTACAATGAGCAGTTCTTC. Supplemented by reference TRBV25-1 and TRBJ2-1, the full variable domain reads EADIYQTPRYLVIGTGKKITLECSQTMGHDKMYWYQQDPGMELHLIHYSYGVNSTEKGDLSSESTVSRIRTEHFPLTLESARPSHTSQYLCASKAGRTDYNEQFFGPGTRLTVL.

Here the CDR3 reads CASSLRDNHYEQYF. The CDR3 DNA is TGTGCCAGTAGTCTCCGGGACAACCACTACGAGCAGTACTTC. The chain combines TRBV19 with TRBJ2-7; a possible D gene is TRBD1 (6 bases). V was clipped by 5 bases and J by 3 bases, with 14 bases between them. The CDR3 length is 14 residues. Germline V gene sequence: CDR1 LNHDA, CDR2 SQIVND (reference sequence).

Notes on this clone: The sample contains more than one DNA sequence encoding this CDR3. The chain joins TRBV6-6 to TRBJ2-1; D unclear. Germline V gives CDR1 MNHNY, CDR2 SVGAGI (reference sequence). V gave up 4 bases and J gave up 7 bases, with 2 bases separating them. The CDR3 is 10 residues long. The CDR3 spells CASSLNEQFF. In nucleotides, the CDR3 is TGTGCCAGCAGTTTAAATGAGCAGTTCTTC.

This clone was counted a few times. The V gene is TRBV28, the J gene TRBJ2-7; weak D call: TRBD1 (5 bases). V was trimmed by 3 bases and J by 1 base, leaving 10 bases between them. Germline V gene lookup returns CDR1 MDHEN and CDR2 SYDVKM. The CDR3 loop spans 14 amino acids. In DNA form, the CDR3 reads TGTGCCAGCAGTTTGACAGCTCCTTCCTACGAGCAGTACTTC. This gives the protein CASSLTAPSYEQYF.

This clone occurred a few times. The rearrangement links TRBV5-1 to TRBJ1-1; tentative D call: TRBD1 (5 bases). The CDR3 spans 12 residues. Trimming took 5 bases from V and 6 from J, leaving 11 bases between them. Germline V CDR1 and CDR2: SGHRS, YFSETQ. The CDR3 region has the DNA TGCGCCAGCAGACAGGACCGGTCTGAAGCTTTCTTT. This codes for CASRQDRSEAFF.

V usage is TRBV14 and J usage is TRBJ2-1; TRBD2 matches at 9 bases. Looked up from germline, CDR1 is SGHDN and CDR2 is FVKESK. V shed 4 bases and J 9 bases; nucleotides not matched to a gene: 13. The CDR3 has 16 amino acids. CDR3 bases: TGTGCCAGCAGCCGCCCTGGACCGGGACTAGCTGGTGAGCAGTTCTTC. Protein product: CASSRPGPGLAGEQFF.

The chain links TRBV28 to TRBJ1-4; D remains ambiguous. Trimming cost V 6 bases and J 8 bases, with 19 bases left between them. Germline-derived CDR1 and CDR2 are MDHEN and SYDVKM. The CDR3 totals 15 residues. CDR3 region: CASRRERQETEKLFF. CDR3 nucleotide sequence: TGTGCCAGCAGGAGGGAAAGGCAGGAGACGGAAAAACTGTTTTTT.